Listed below are T cell receptor beta chains from one sample, sequenced in a study of blood T cell repertoires in COVID-19. Assay: immunoSEQ multiplex PCR; the TCRdb copy retains only in-frame clones and omits some. The sample records some 100,000 clones, approximately 90% being singletons. Sequencing was done on a sample of peripheral blood. The receptors come from a man aged 60-69 years with acute or convalescent COVID-19. Each CDR3 is given with its conserved first and last residue. The order of the fields is D gene, V gene, clone size, J gene, CDR3 DNA, CDR3 protein. A D gene is named only where the DNA matches it firmly. The size of a clone is reported for some rows only, either as once, few or many, or as a class for expanded clones.

D gene: NA
V gene: TRBV6-2/TRBV6-3
clone size: NA
J gene: TRBJ2-1
CDR3 DNA: TGTGCCAGCAGTTACTCTTCGCTAGCTGGCAATGAGCAGTTCTTC
CDR3 protein: CASSYSSLAGNEQFF

D gene: NA
V gene: TRBV2
clone size: NA
J gene: TRBJ2-1
CDR3 DNA: TGTGCCAGCAGCTCTCGGAATGAGCAGTTCTTC
CDR3 protein: CASSSRNEQFF

D gene: NA
V gene: TRBV3-1/TRBV3-2
clone size: once
J gene: TRBJ2-5
CDR3 DNA: TGTGCCAGCAGCCAGGGCCGTTTAAGGTACTTC
CDR3 protein: CASSQGRLRYF

D gene: NA
V gene: TRBV2
clone size: NA
J gene: TRBJ1-2
CDR3 DNA: TGTGCCAGCAGTGAAGCAAGAGGTCCCAGGGTATATGGCTACACCTTC
CDR3 protein: CASSEARGPRVYGYTF

D gene: TRBD2
V gene: TRBV7-2
clone size: NA
J gene: TRBJ2-2
CDR3 DNA: TGTGCCAGCAGCTTAGCACTAGCGGGAGCCACCGGGGAGCTGTTTTTT
CDR3 protein: CASSLALAGATGELFF

D gene: NA
V gene: TRBV6-5
clone size: once
J gene: TRBJ1-1
CDR3 DNA: TGTGCCAGCAGCGCGCTGGGGAGGAACACTGAAGCTTTCTTT
CDR3 protein: CASSALGRNTEAFF

D gene: NA
V gene: TRBV2
clone size: few
J gene: TRBJ2-7
CDR3 DNA: TGTGCCAGCAGTATCGGACATAGGGCCTACGAGCAGTACTTC
CDR3 protein: CASSIGHRAYEQYF

D gene: NA
V gene: TRBV12-3/TRBV12-4
clone size: NA
J gene: TRBJ1-1
CDR3 DNA: TGTGCCAGCGTTCTCACAGGGAACACTGAAGCTTTCTTT
CDR3 protein: CASVLTGNTEAFF

D gene: TRBD2
V gene: TRBV19
clone size: NA
J gene: TRBJ2-1
CDR3 DNA: TGTGCCAGTAGTGCAGCTAGCGGGAATAACAATGAGCAGTTCTTC
CDR3 protein: CASSAASGNNNEQFF

D gene: NA
V gene: TRBV1
clone size: NA
J gene: TRBJ1-5
CDR3 DNA: TGCACCAGCAGCCAAGGGCCGAAATCTCTAAAAACAAAGACTTTTCAGCCCCAGCATTTT
CDR3 protein: CTSSQGPKSLKTKTFQPQHF

D gene: NA
V gene: TRBV5-1
clone size: NA
J gene: TRBJ2-1
CDR3 DNA: TGCGCCAGCAGCCCATCGCGGGGCGTAGGACGTCCCTCCTACAATGAGCAGTTCTTC
CDR3 protein: CASSPSRGVGRPSYNEQFF

D gene: TRBD2
V gene: TRBV24-1
clone size: NA
J gene: TRBJ2-3
CDR3 DNA: TGTGCCACCAGTGATGGGAGACTAGCGGAAGATACGCAGTATTTT
CDR3 protein: CATSDGRLAEDTQYF

D gene: NA
V gene: TRBV5-4
clone size: few
J gene: TRBJ1-2
CDR3 DNA: TGTGCCAGCAGCCTCCCTTCAAGGGGTGGCTACACCTTC
CDR3 protein: CASSLPSRGGYTF